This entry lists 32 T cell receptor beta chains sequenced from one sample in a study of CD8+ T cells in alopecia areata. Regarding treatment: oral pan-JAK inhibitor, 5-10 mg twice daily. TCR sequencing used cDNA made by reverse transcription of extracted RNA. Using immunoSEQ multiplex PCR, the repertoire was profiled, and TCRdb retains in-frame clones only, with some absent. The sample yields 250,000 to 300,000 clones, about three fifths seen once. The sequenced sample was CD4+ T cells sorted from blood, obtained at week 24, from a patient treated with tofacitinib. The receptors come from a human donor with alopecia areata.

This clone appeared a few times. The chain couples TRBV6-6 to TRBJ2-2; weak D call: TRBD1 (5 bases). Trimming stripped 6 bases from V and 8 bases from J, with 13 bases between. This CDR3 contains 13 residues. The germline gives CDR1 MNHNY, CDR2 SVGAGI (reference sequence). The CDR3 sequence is CASSLDSRGELFF. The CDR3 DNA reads TGTGCCAGCAGCCTCGACAGCCGAGGGGAGCTGTTTTTT.

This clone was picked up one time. CDR3 in DNA: TGTGCCAGTAGCTCCGGACAGGGAGTGAACGAGCAGTACTTC. Amino acid sequence: CASSSGQGVNEQYF. The chain carries TRBV19 and TRBJ2-7, with TRBD1 matching 8 bases. This CDR3 region has 14 residues. Germline CDR1 is LNHDA and CDR2 is SQIVND (reference sequence). V dropped 6 bases and J dropped 5; count of bases not matched to a gene: 9.

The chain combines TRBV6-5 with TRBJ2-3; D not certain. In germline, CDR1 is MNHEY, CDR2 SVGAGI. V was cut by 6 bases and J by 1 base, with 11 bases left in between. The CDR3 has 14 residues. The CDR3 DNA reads TGTGCCAGCAGCCGTGGCGGCGGCACAGATACGCAGTATTTT. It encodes CASSRGGGTDTQYF.

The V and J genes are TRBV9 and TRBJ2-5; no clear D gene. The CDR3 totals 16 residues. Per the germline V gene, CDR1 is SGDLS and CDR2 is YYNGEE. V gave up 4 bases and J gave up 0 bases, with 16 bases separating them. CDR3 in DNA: TGTGCCAGCAGCAGACGCCCGTCCCTCGACCAAGAGACCCAGTACTTC. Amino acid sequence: CASSRRPSLDQETQYF.

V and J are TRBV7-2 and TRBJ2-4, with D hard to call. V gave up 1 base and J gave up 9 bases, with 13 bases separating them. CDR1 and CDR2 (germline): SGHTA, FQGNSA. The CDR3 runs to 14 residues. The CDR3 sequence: CASSLDWATGIQYF. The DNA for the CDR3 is TGTGCCAGCAGCTTAGACTGGGCCACGGGCATTCAGTACTTC.

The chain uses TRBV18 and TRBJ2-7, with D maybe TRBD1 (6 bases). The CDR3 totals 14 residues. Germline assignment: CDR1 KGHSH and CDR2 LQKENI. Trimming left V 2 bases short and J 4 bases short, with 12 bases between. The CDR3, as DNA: TGTGCCAGCTCACCAGCTGGACAGCGATACGAGCAGTACTTC. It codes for CASSPAGQRYEQYF.

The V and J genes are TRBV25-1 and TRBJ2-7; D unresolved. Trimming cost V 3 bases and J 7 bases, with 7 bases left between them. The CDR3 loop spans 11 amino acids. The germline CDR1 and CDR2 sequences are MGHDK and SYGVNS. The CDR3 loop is CASSDTREQYF. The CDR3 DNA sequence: TGTGCCAGCAGTGACACCCGAGAGCAGTACTTC.

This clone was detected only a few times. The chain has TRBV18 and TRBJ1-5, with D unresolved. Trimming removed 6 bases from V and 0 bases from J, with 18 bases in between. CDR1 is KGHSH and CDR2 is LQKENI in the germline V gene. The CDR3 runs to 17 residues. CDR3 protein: CASSRRLTDYSNQPQHF. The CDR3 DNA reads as TGTGCCAGCTCCAGGCGGCTCACAGATTATAGCAATCAGCCCCAGCATTTT.

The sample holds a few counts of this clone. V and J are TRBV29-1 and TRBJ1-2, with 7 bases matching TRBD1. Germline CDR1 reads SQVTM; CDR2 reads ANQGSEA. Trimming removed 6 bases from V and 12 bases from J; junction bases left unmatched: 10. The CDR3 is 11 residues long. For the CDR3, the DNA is TGCAGCGTCGCAGGGGGAGGAGGGAACACCTTC. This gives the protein CSVAGGGGNTF.

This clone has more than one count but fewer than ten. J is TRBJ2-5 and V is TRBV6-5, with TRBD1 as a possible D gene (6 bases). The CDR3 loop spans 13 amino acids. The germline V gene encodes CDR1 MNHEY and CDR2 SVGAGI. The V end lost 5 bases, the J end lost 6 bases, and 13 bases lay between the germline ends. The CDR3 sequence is CASSEQGGKTQYF. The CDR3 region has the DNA TGTGCCAGCAGTGAACAGGGTGGGAAGACCCAGTACTTC.

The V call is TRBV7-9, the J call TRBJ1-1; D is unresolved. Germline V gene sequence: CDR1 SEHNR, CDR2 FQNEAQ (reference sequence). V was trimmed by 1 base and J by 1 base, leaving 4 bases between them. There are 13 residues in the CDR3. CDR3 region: CASSLDSNTEAFF. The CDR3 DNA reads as TGTGCCAGCAGCTTAGATTCGAACACTGAAGCTTTCTTT.

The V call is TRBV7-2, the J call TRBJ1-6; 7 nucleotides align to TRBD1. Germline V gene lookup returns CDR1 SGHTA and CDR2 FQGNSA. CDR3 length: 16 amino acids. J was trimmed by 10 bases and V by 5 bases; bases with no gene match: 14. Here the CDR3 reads CASSRPTGLQGSPLHF. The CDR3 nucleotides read TGTGCCAGCAGCCGACCGACAGGGCTCCAGGGATCACCCCTCCACTTT.

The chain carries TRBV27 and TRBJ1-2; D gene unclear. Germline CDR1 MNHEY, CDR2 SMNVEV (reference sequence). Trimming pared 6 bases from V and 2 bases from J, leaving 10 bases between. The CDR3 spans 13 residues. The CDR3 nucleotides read TGTGCCAGCAGGCCCGACCCAAACTATGGCTACACCTTC. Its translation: CASRPDPNYGYTF.

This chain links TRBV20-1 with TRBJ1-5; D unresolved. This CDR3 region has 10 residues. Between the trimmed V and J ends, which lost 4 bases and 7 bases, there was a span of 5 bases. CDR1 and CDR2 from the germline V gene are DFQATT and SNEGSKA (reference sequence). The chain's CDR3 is CSANHQPQHF. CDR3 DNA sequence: TGCAGTGCTAACCACCAGCCCCAGCATTTT.

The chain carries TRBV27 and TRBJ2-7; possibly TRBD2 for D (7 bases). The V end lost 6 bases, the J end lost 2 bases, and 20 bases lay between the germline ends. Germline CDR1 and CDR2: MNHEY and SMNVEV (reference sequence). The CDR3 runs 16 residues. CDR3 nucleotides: TGTGCCAGCAGCGGGCAGGGGAGGGCTCGGACCTACGAGCAGTACTTC. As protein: CASSGQGRARTYEQYF.

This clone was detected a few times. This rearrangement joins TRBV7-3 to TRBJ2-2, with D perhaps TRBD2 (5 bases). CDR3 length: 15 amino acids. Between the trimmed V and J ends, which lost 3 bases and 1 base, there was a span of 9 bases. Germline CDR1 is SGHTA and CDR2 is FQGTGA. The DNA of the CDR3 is TGTGCCAGCAGCTTGGCAGGACTGAACACCGGGGAGCTGTTTTTT. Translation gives CASSLAGLNTGELFF.

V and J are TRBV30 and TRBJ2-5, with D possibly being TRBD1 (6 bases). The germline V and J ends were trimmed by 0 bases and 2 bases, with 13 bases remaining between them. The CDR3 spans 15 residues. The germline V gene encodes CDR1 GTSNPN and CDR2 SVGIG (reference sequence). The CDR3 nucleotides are TGTGCCTGGAGTGTACGTCAGGGGTGGCAAGAGACCCAGTACTTC. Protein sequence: CAWSVRQGWQETQYF.

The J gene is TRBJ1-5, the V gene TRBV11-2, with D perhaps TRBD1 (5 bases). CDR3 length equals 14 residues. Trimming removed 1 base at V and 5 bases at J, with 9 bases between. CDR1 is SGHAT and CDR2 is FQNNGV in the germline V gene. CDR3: CASSLGGSYQPQHF. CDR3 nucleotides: TGTGCCAGCAGCTTAGGGGGGAGCTATCAGCCCCAGCATTTT.

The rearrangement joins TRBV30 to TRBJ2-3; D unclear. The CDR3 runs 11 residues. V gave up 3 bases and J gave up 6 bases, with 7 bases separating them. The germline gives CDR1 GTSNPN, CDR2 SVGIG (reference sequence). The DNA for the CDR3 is TGTGCCTGGAGCGTGGATGATACGCAGTATTTT. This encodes CAWSVDDTQYF.

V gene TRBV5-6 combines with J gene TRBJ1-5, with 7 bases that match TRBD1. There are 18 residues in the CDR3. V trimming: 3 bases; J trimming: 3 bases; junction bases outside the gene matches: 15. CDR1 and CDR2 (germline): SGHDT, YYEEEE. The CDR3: CASSYWGTGQRYNQPQHF. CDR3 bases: TGTGCCAGCAGCTATTGGGGTACGGGACAGCGATACAATCAGCCCCAGCATTTT.

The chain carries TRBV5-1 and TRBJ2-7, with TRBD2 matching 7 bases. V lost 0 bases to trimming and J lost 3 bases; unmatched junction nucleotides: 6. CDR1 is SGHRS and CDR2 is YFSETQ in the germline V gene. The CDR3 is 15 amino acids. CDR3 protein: CASSLERGRGYEQYF. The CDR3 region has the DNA TGCGCCAGCAGCTTGGAGCGGGGTAGGGGCTACGAGCAGTACTTC.

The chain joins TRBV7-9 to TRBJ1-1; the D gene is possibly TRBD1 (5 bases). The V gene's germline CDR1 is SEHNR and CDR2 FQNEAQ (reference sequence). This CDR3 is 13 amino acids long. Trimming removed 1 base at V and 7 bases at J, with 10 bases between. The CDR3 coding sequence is TGTGCCAGCAGCTTAGGGGGACGGTTTGAAGCTTTCTTT. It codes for CASSLGGRFEAFF. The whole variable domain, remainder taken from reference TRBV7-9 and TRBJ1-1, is DTGVSQNPRHKITKRGQNVTFRCDPISEHNRLYWYRQTLGQGPEFLTYFQNEAQLEKSRLLSDRFSAERPKGSFSTLEIQRTEQGDSAMYLCASSLGGRFEAFFGQGTRLTVV.

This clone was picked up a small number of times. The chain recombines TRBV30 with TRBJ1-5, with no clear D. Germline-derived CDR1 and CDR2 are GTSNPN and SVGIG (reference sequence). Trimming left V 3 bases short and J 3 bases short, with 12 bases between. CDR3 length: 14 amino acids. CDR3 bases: TGTGCCTGGAGGTCCCCAGGAAACAATCAGCCCCAGCATTTT. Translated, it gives CAWRSPGNNQPQHF.

CDR3 DNA: TGTGCCAGCAGTCAGGCGGGACAGTCTTCGAGAAACACCATATATTTT. This codes for CASSQAGQSSRNTIYF. The gene calls are TRBV28 and TRBJ1-3; 7 bases match TRBD1. Germline loops: CDR1 MDHEN, CDR2 SYDVKM. CDR3 length equals 16 residues. Trimming removed 5 bases from V and 5 bases from J; junction bases left unmatched: 12.

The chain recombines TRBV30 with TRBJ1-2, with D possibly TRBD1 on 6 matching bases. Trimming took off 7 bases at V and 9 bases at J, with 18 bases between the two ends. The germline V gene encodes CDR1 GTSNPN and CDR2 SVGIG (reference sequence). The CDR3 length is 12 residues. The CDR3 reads CAFSGTPGSYTF. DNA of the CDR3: TGTGCCTTCTCCGGGACACCGGGGAGCTACACCTTC.

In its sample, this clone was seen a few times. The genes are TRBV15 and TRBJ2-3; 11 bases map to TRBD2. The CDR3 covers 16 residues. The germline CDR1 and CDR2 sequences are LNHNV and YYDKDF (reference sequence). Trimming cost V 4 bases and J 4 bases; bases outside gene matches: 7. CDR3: CATSNLLAGESDTQYF. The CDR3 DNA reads TGTGCCACCAGCAACCTACTAGCGGGGGAATCAGATACGCAGTATTTT.

The CDR3 is CASSQETGHNEKLFF. CDR3 nucleotide sequence: TGCGCCAGCAGCCAAGAAACAGGCCACAATGAAAAACTGTTTTTT. The gene calls are TRBV4-1 and TRBJ1-4, with D tentatively TRBD1 (5 bases). Germline V gene lookup returns CDR1 MGHRA and CDR2 YSYEKL. The CDR3 sequence is 15 residues long. V was clipped by 0 bases and J by 5 bases, with 10 bases between them.

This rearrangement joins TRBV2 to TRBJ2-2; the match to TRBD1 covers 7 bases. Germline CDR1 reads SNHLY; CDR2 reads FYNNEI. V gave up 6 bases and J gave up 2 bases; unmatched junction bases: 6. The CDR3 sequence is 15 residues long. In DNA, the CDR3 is TGTGCCAGCAGAACCGGGACAGCTAACACCGGGGAGCTGTTTTTT. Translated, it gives CASRTGTANTGELFF.

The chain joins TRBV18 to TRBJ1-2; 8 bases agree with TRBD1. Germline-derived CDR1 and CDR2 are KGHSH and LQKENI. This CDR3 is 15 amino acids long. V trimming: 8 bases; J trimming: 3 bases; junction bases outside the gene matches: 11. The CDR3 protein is CASTQLRGRDYGYTF. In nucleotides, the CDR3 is TGTGCCAGCACCCAACTCAGGGGGCGAGACTATGGCTACACCTTC.

Here the CDR3 DNA reads TGTGCCTGGAGTGTCCCCAGCGGAGGCTCCTACGAGCAGTACTTC. This gives the protein CAWSVPSGGSYEQYF. The chain is built from TRBV30 and TRBJ2-7, with a possible D match to TRBD2 (5 bases). Germline V gives CDR1 GTSNPN, CDR2 SVGIG (reference sequence). V was cut by 0 bases and J by 0 bases, with 12 bases left in between. The CDR3 runs 15 residues.

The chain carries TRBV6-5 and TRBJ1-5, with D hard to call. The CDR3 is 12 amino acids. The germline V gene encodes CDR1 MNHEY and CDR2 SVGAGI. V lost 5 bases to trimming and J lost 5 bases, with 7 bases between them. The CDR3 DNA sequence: TGTGCCAGCAGTGACGGGGATCAGCCCCAGCATTTT. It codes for CASSDGDQPQHF.

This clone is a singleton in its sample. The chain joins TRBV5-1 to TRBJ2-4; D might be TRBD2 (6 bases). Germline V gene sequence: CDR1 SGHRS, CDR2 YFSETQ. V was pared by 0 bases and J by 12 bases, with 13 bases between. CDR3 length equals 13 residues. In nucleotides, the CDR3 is TGCGCCAGCAGCTTGGCCGGGAGAACCACTCAGTACTTC. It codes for CASSLAGRTTQYF.